This is a list of T cell receptor beta chains from one sample in a study of blood T cells in healthy people across ages. TCRdb independently ran MiXCR on the 5' RACE reads; one entry per CDR3 protein. The table has approximately 1,000,000 distinct CDR3 sequences, less than 50% seen once. The sequenced material came from blood. All receptors come from a woman in her fifties or sixties in good health. Both conserved end residues are part of each CDR3. D genes are given only for firm matches. Clone size is shown for a subset of rows, as once, few, many or a class of expanded clone.

V	size	J	D	DNA	CDR3
TRBV9	many	TRBJ2-3	-	TGTGCCAGCAGCGATAGTGGACCAGATACGCAGTATTTT	CASSDSGPDTQYF
TRBV28	few	TRBJ2-4	TRBD1	TGTGCCAGCAGTTTACGCGGACAGGGAGTAGCCAAAAACATTCAGTACTTC	CASSLRGQGVAKNIQYF
TRBV5-6	few	TRBJ2-4	-	TGTGCCAGCAGCTTCAGGACAGCAGCCAAAAACATTCAGTACTTC	CASSFRTAAKNIQYF
TRBV29-1	-	TRBJ2-7	TRBD2	TGCAGCGTTGAAGGGACTAGCGCTTACGAGCAGTACTTC	CSVEGTSAYEQYF
TRBV7-9	-	TRBJ1-5	TRBD1	TGTGCCAGCAGCACCGGGACAGGGGTCACTCAGCCCCAGCATTTT	CASSTGTGVTQPQHF
TRBV5-1	few	TRBJ2-5	-	TGCGCCAGCAGCTTTAGTCAAGAGACCCAGTACTTC	CASSFSQETQYF
TRBV15	few	TRBJ2-7	-	TGTGCCACCAGCCCAGGGGCCAGGGACGAGCAGTACTTC	CATSPGARDEQYF
TRBV3-1	many	TRBJ2-5	-	TGTGCCAGCAGTCATTTAGGAGAGACCCAGTACTTC	CASSHLGETQYF
TRBV29-1	few	TRBJ2-7	TRBD2	TGCAGCGCCGGTAGGGCTAGCGGTTCCTACGAGCAGTACTTC	CSAGRASGSYEQYF
TRBV15	once	TRBJ2-7	TRBD1	TGTGCCACCAGCCGAGGCGGGACAGGGACCTACGAGCAGTACTTC	CATSRGGTGTYEQYF